This T cell receptor (beta chain) is from a study of molecular identifiers for immune sequencing clone quantification. Regarding the study as a whole: Clonotypes surpassing 20 RNA copies contained over 99% of effector molecules, versus under 1% in naive cells.

CD8+CD4-CCR7+CD45RA+ cells were sorted as naive CD8 T cells. Preparation methods for the bulk TCR libraries were those previously described, with listed TCR primers. TCRdb reanalysed the PCR reads using MiXCR and keeps one entry per CDR3 protein. The sample holds some 93,000 distinct CDR3 sequences, roughly 23% seen once. Germline V lookup: CDR1 SGHVS, CDR2 FQNEAQ. The CDR3 sequence runs 8 residues, both termini included. This clonotype appeared a single time. Its antigen is still unknown. As the CDR3 is not closed by the conserved phenylalanine or tryptophan, this likely results from a read error. Because the CDR3's place on the DNA is in doubt, the DNA is left out and the CDR3 is given as listed by TCRdb.

This TCR derives from a human donor in good health. Some libraries in this study had Jurkat cell RNA spiked in. The V call is TRBV7-8, the J call TRBJ2-3. Sequenced input: naive CD8+ T cells from blood, with Jurkat cell RNA spiked in. Subset denoted: FACS-sorted CD8+CD4-CCR7+CD45RA+ naive T cells. The CDR3 reads CASSPGSS.